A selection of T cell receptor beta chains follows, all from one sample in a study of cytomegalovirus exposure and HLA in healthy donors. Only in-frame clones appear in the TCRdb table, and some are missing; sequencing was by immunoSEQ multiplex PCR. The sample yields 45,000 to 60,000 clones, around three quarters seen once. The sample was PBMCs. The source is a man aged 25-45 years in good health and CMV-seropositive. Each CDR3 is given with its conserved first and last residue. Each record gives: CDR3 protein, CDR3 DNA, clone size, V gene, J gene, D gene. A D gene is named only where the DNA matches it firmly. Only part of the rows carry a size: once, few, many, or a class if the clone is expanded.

cdr3_aa: CASPSDTNTEAFF; cdr3_nt: TGTGCCAGTCCCTCGGACACGAACACTGAAGCTTTCTTT; clone_size: .; v_call: TRBV27; j_call: TRBJ1-1; d_call: .
cdr3_aa: CASSVRQGGNEKLFF; cdr3_nt: TGTGCCAGCAGCGTCCGACAGGGGGGAAATGAAAAACTGTTTTTT; clone_size: .; v_call: TRBV9; j_call: TRBJ1-4; d_call: TRBD1
cdr3_aa: CSVVTSGSTDTQYF; cdr3_nt: TGCAGCGTTGTTACTAGCGGGAGCACAGATACGCAGTATTTT; clone_size: .; v_call: TRBV29-1; j_call: TRBJ2-3; d_call: TRBD2
cdr3_aa: CASTFGGGVYNEQFF; cdr3_nt: TGTGCCAGCACCTTTGGGGGGGGCGTTTACAATGAGCAGTTCTTC; clone_size: .; v_call: TRBV5-4; j_call: TRBJ2-1; d_call: .
cdr3_aa: CASSYKGAGYEQYF; cdr3_nt: TGTGCCAGCAGTTACAAGGGGGCAGGGTACGAGCAGTACTTC; clone_size: few; v_call: TRBV6-5; j_call: TRBJ2-7; d_call: TRBD1
cdr3_aa: CASSLGQTNIQYF; cdr3_nt: TGCGCCAGCAGCTTGGGACAGACAAACATTCAGTACTTC; clone_size: once; v_call: TRBV5-1; j_call: TRBJ2-4; d_call: .
cdr3_aa: CASYPGELFF; cdr3_nt: TGTGCCAGCTATCCTGGGGAGCTGTTTTTT; clone_size: many; v_call: TRBV7-2; j_call: TRBJ2-2; d_call: .
cdr3_aa: CASSSTTSAPDTQYF; cdr3_nt: TGCGCCAGCAGTTCTACTACTAGCGCTCCGGATACGCAGTATTTT; clone_size: .; v_call: TRBV5-1; j_call: TRBJ2-3; d_call: TRBD2
cdr3_aa: CASSYRVNTEAFF; cdr3_nt: TGTGCCAGCAGCTACAGGGTGAACACTGAAGCTTTCTTT; clone_size: .; v_call: TRBV7-9; j_call: TRBJ1-1; d_call: .
cdr3_aa: CASSADGAPNTEAFF; cdr3_nt: TGTGCCAGCAGCGCCGATGGGGCGCCGAACACTGAAGCTTTCTTT; clone_size: .; v_call: TRBV9; j_call: TRBJ1-1; d_call: .
cdr3_aa: CASSSGRTFEAFF; cdr3_nt: TGTGCCAGCAGCTCTGGCAGGACTTTTGAAGCTTTCTTT; clone_size: .; v_call: TRBV5-8; j_call: TRBJ1-1; d_call: .
cdr3_aa: CASSPGTGRLFF; cdr3_nt: TGTGCCAGCAGCCCTGGGACAGGGCGTTTGTTTTTT; clone_size: .; v_call: TRBV7-6; j_call: TRBJ1-4; d_call: TRBD1
cdr3_aa: CASSLIQGYGYTF; cdr3_nt: TGTGCCAGCAGCTTAATCCAGGGGTATGGCTACACCTTC; clone_size: .; v_call: TRBV7-3; j_call: TRBJ1-2; d_call: .
cdr3_aa: CAISEQGLYNEQLF; cdr3_nt: TGTGCCATCAGTGAACAGGGATTGTACAATGAGCAGCTCTTC; clone_size: .; v_call: TRBV10-3; j_call: TRBJ2-1; d_call: .
cdr3_aa: CASHRDRSGNTIYF; cdr3_nt: TGTGCCAGCCACCGGGACAGGTCTGGAAACACCATATATTTT; clone_size: .; v_call: TRBV19; j_call: TRBJ1-3; d_call: TRBD1
cdr3_aa: CASSFLSTYEQYF; cdr3_nt: TGTGCCAGCAGTTTTCTGTCAACCTACGAGCAGTACTTC; clone_size: .; v_call: TRBV28; j_call: TRBJ2-7; d_call: .
cdr3_aa: CASSWKTGAYNEQFF; cdr3_nt: TGTGCCAGCAGTTGGAAGACAGGGGCCTACAATGAGCAGTTCTTC; clone_size: .; v_call: TRBV6-5; j_call: TRBJ2-1; d_call: TRBD1
cdr3_aa: CASSYVEGHGYTF; cdr3_nt: TGTGCCAGCAGTTACGTGGAGGGGCATGGCTACACCTTC; clone_size: .; v_call: TRBV6-5; j_call: TRBJ1-2; d_call: .
cdr3_aa: CASSRGFQNTEAFF; cdr3_nt: TGTGCCAGCAGCCGGGGGTTTCAGAACACTGAAGCTTTCTTT; clone_size: .; v_call: TRBV11-2; j_call: TRBJ1-1; d_call: .
cdr3_aa: CASSPQGQGEAFF; cdr3_nt: TGTGCCAGCTCACCACAGGGACAGGGAGAAGCTTTCTTT; clone_size: .; v_call: TRBV18; j_call: TRBJ1-1; d_call: TRBD1
cdr3_aa: CATTPGVLGTEAFF; cdr3_nt: TGTGCCACCACCCCCGGAGTCCTCGGCACTGAAGCTTTCTTT; clone_size: .; v_call: TRBV6-5; j_call: TRBJ1-1; d_call: .
cdr3_aa: CASSEKATFTEAFF; cdr3_nt: TGTGCCAGCAGTGAAAAAGCGACGTTCACTGAAGCTTTCTTT; clone_size: few; v_call: TRBV2; j_call: TRBJ1-1; d_call: .
cdr3_aa: CASSLETGPYNEQFF; cdr3_nt: TGCGCCAGCAGCTTGGAAACAGGCCCCTACAATGAGCAGTTCTTC; clone_size: .; v_call: TRBV5-1; j_call: TRBJ2-1; d_call: .
cdr3_aa: CASRRAMGEQYF; cdr3_nt: TGTGCCAGCAGGCGGGCTATGGGCGAGCAGTACTTC; clone_size: .; v_call: TRBV7-8; j_call: TRBJ2-7; d_call: .
cdr3_aa: CASRSGLAHETQYF; cdr3_nt: TGTGCCAGCAGATCGGGACTAGCGCATGAGACCCAGTACTTC; clone_size: .; v_call: TRBV7-9; j_call: TRBJ2-5; d_call: TRBD2
cdr3_aa: CASSQDRGAGELFF; cdr3_nt: TGCGCCAGCAGCCAAGACAGGGGGGCCGGGGAGCTGTTTTTT; clone_size: .; v_call: TRBV4-1; j_call: TRBJ2-2; d_call: .
cdr3_aa: CASSPGQINGYTF; cdr3_nt: TGCGCCAGCAGTCCGGGACAGATAAATGGCTACACCTTC; clone_size: few; v_call: TRBV5-1; j_call: TRBJ1-2; d_call: TRBD1
cdr3_aa: CSVGTAPGANVLTF; cdr3_nt: TGCAGCGTTGGTACAGCCCCTGGGGCCAACGTCCTGACTTTC; clone_size: .; v_call: TRBV29-1; j_call: TRBJ2-6; d_call: .
cdr3_aa: CASSLTGGTAYNEQFF; cdr3_nt: TGTGCCAGCAGCTTAACAGGGGGGACAGCTTACAATGAGCAGTTCTTC; clone_size: .; v_call: TRBV7-3; j_call: TRBJ2-1; d_call: .
cdr3_aa: CASSYSVDSNYGYTF; cdr3_nt: TGTGCCAGCAGTTATTCCGTCGACAGTAACTATGGCTACACCTTC; clone_size: once; v_call: TRBV6-6; j_call: TRBJ1-2; d_call: .
cdr3_aa: CAWNGGGGTDTQYF; cdr3_nt: TGTGCCTGGAACGGAGGAGGGGGCACAGATACGCAGTATTTT; clone_size: .; v_call: TRBV30; j_call: TRBJ2-3; d_call: .
cdr3_aa: CASSYSAGGSSYEQYF; cdr3_nt: TGTGCCAGCAGCTACTCCGCGGGGGGGAGCTCCTACGAGCAGTACTTC; clone_size: once; v_call: TRBV7-3; j_call: TRBJ2-7; d_call: TRBD2
cdr3_aa: CASSPMTVMNTEAFF; cdr3_nt: TGTGCCAGCAGCCCGATGACAGTAATGAACACTGAAGCTTTCTTT; clone_size: .; v_call: TRBV2; j_call: TRBJ1-1; d_call: .
cdr3_aa: CSSSPLETSGTYEQYF; cdr3_nt: TGTTCCAGCTCACCACTGGAGACTAGCGGCACCTACGAGCAGTACTTC; clone_size: .; v_call: TRBV18; j_call: TRBJ2-7; d_call: TRBD2
cdr3_aa: CASSLDMGTSGYTF; cdr3_nt: TGTGCCAGCAGCTTGGATATGGGGACATCAGGCTACACCTTC; clone_size: .; v_call: TRBV7-9; j_call: TRBJ1-2; d_call: .